The rows below give T cell receptor beta chains drawn from one sample of a study of shared clonotypes between healthy human individuals. Sequencing was performed with immunoSEQ multiplex PCR; in TCRdb, only in-frame clones are kept and a portion is missing. The sample lists around 370,000 clones, just over 95% occurring once. The sample comprised memory CD8+ T cells sorted from blood. These receptors were taken from a young man in good health. Each CDR3 is given with its conserved first and last residue. D genes are given only for firm matches. For some rows the clone size is stated as once, few or many, or as a class when expanded; others skip it.

j_gene	abundance	v_gene	d_gene	CDR3aa	CDR3nt
TRBJ2-7	NA	TRBV5-4	NA	CASSLGPNYEQYF	TGTGCCAGCAGCTTGGGACCGAATTACGAGCAGTACTTC
TRBJ1-2	NA	TRBV28	NA	CASSLSPGISEWFNYGYTF	TGTGCCAGCAGTTTATCCCCTGGGATATCGGAGTGGTTTAACTATGGCTACACCTTC
TRBJ2-1	NA	TRBV28	TRBD2	CASSLPLAGLNEQFF	TGTGCCAGCAGTCTTCCGTTAGCGGGCCTCAATGAGCAGTTCTTC
TRBJ2-3	NA	TRBV6-1	NA	CASSETGEGTDTQYF	TGTGCCAGCAGCGAAACAGGGGAGGGCACAGATACGCAGTATTTT
TRBJ1-2	NA	TRBV6-1	TRBD1	CASSEGTGGYGYTF	TGTGCCAGCAGTGAGGGGACAGGGGGCTATGGCTACACCTTC
TRBJ2-3	NA	TRBV5-4	NA	CASSLRGSQADAQYF	TGTGCCAGCAGCCTACGAGGCTCCCAGGCAGATGCGCAGTATTTT
TRBJ2-2	NA	TRBV5-1	TRBD2	CASSSRAGGPYTGELFF	TGCGCCAGCAGCTCGAGAGCGGGAGGGCCGTACACCGGGGAGCTGTTTTTT
TRBJ1-2	once	TRBV28	NA	CASSSGHLNTNYGYTF	TGTGCCAGCAGTTCGGGACACCTAAATACTAACTATGGCTACACCTTC
TRBJ2-1	NA	TRBV2	NA	CASRLTRYNEQFF	TGTGCCAGCAGACTAACTAGGTACAATGAGCAGTTCTTC
TRBJ2-3	NA	TRBV6-5	TRBD1	CASSYRGLLDTQYF	TGTGCCAGCAGTTACAGGGGGCTATTAGATACGCAGTATTTT
TRBJ2-1	NA	TRBV11-1	NA	CASSLNLVSNEQFF	TGTGCCAGCAGCTTAAATTTGGTTTCCAATGAGCAGTTCTTC
TRBJ2-7	NA	TRBV20-1	NA	CSASDYEQYF	TGCAGTGCTAGCGACTACGAGCAGTACTTC
TRBJ1-1	NA	TRBV7-2	NA	CASSLGGFEEAFF	TGTGCCAGCAGCTTAGGCGGGTTTGAGGAAGCTTTCTTT
TRBJ2-3	NA	TRBV6-5	TRBD2	CAAGISGREYTQYF	TGTGCCGCGGGAATTAGCGGGAGGGAATACACGCAGTATTTT
TRBJ1-1	NA	TRBV19	NA	CASSIREDTEAFF	TGTGCCAGTAGTATTAGGGAAGACACTGAAGCTTTCTTT
TRBJ2-1	NA	TRBV7-3	NA	CASSLQGSPYNEQFF	TGTGCCAGCAGCTTACAGGGGTCCCCCTACAATGAGCAGTTCTTC
TRBJ2-5	NA	TRBV29-1	TRBD2	CSVGLTSGYQETQYF	TGCAGCGTTGGGTTGACTAGCGGGTACCAAGAGACCCAGTACTTC
TRBJ2-1	once	TRBV30	TRBD2	CAWSSLAGVDNEQFF	TGTGCCTGGAGCTCGCTAGCGGGAGTGGACAATGAGCAGTTCTTC
TRBJ2-3	NA	TRBV9	NA	CASSVEGGEGTDTQYF	TGTGCCAGCAGCGTAGAGGGGGGAGAAGGAACAGATACGCAGTATTTT
TRBJ2-1	NA	TRBV2	TRBD2	CASSPGTSGRGANEQFF	TGTGCCAGCAGTCCCGGGACTAGCGGGAGAGGGGCCAATGAGCAGTTCTTC
TRBJ2-3	NA	TRBV28	NA	CASRRNLGGQADTQYF	TGTGCCAGCAGACGGAACCTCGGGGGGCAGGCAGATACGCAGTATTTT
TRBJ1-1	NA	TRBV13	TRBD1	CASSFRRTGGYMNTEAFF	TGTGCCAGCAGCTTCCGCCGGACAGGGGGCTACATGAACACTGAAGCTTTCTTT
TRBJ2-1	NA	TRBV6-1	NA	CASSDRADPMWSLYNEQFF	TGTGCCAGCAGTGATCGAGCGGATCCCATGTGGTCCCTATACAATGAGCAGTTCTTC
TRBJ2-3	NA	TRBV5-1	NA	CASSPAIPRADTQYF	TGCGCCAGCAGCCCAGCCATACCCAGGGCGGATACGCAGTATTTT
TRBJ1-1	NA	TRBV6-1	NA	CASSEVEGRTEAFF	TGTGCCAGCAGTGAAGTTGAGGGAAGGACTGAAGCTTTCTTT
TRBJ2-3	NA	TRBV18	NA	CASSPLTGQRTDTQYF	TGTGCCAGCTCACCGTTAACTGGACAGCGCACAGATACGCAGTATTTT
TRBJ2-3	once	TRBV4-2	NA	CASSQGYGISTDTQYF	TGTGCCAGCAGCCAAGGTTACGGGATTAGCACAGATACGCAGTATTTT
TRBJ1-2	NA	TRBV27	TRBD1	CASSPWTGADYGYTF	TGTGCCAGCAGTCCCTGGACAGGGGCGGACTATGGCTACACCTTC
TRBJ1-1	NA	TRBV5-6	NA	CASSLDAGGWGNTEAFF	TGTGCCAGCAGCTTGGACGCGGGCGGGTGGGGTAACACTGAAGCTTTCTTT
TRBJ1-5	NA	TRBV6-6	TRBD1	CASSAGTGSNQPQHF	TGTGCCAGCAGCGCCGGGACAGGGTCCAATCAGCCCCAGCATTTT
TRBJ1-5	NA	TRBV25-1	TRBD1	CASSEWSGQVYQPQHF	TGTGCCAGCAGTGAATGGTCGGGACAGGTCTATCAGCCCCAGCATTTT
TRBJ2-7	NA	TRBV2	TRBD1	CASSDSQGPTYEQYF	TGTGCCAGCAGTGATTCACAGGGGCCAACCTACGAGCAGTACTTC
TRBJ1-3	NA	TRBV19	TRBD1	CATQRQGPSGNTIYF	TGTGCCACCCAGAGACAGGGCCCCTCTGGAAACACCATATATTTT
TRBJ1-1	NA	TRBV29-1	NA	CSVVDRGPEAFF	TGCAGCGTTGTTGATCGGGGACCTGAAGCTTTCTTT
TRBJ2-1	once	TRBV10-3	TRBD2	CAISETRREGPYNEQFF	TGTGCCATCAGTGAAACGAGGCGGGAGGGCCCCTACAATGAGCAGTTCTTC
TRBJ2-7	once	TRBV7-9	NA	CASSIKARSYEQYF	TGTGCCAGCAGCATCAAGGCTCGTTCCTACGAGCAGTACTTC
TRBJ2-7	NA	TRBV7-9	NA	CASSLGAEQYF	TGTGCCAGCAGCTTAGGGGCCGAGCAGTACTTC
TRBJ2-7	NA	TRBV30	NA	CAWRGQGGRYEQYF	TGTGCCTGGAGGGGCCAAGGGGGGCGGTACGAGCAGTACTTC
TRBJ1-1	NA	TRBV10-3	NA	CAISERWDHTEAFF	TGTGCCATCAGTGAGCGGTGGGACCACACTGAAGCTTTCTTT
TRBJ2-7	NA	TRBV5-1	TRBD1	CASSPRTGNYEQYF	TGCGCCAGCAGCCCCAGGACAGGGAACTACGAGCAGTACTTC